These T cell receptor beta chains were read from a single sample in a study of patients and donors after allogeneic stem cell transplantation. TCRdb re-analysed the RT-PCR reads in MiXCR, keeping a single row per CDR3 protein. The sample includes 190,000 or so distinct CDR3 sequences, 35% to 45% of them seen just once. What was sequenced was blood, either unsorted or a sorted T cell fraction (not recorded which). The receptors here all came from a human donor who was either an allogeneic HSCT recipient or a stem cell or donor lymphocyte infusion donor (not recorded which). It is not recorded whose cells these are; they may come from a transplant donor. Both conserved end residues are part of each CDR3. A D gene is named only where the DNA matches it firmly. Clone sizes are given selectively: once, few, many, or a class where the clone is expanded.

j_call clone_size v_call d_call cdr3_aa cdr3_nt
TRBJ2-1 - TRBV4-2 - CASSHPFGLAGTGDEQFF TGTGCCAGCAGCCATCCCTTCGGCCTAGCGGGGACAGGGGATGAGCAGTTCTTC
TRBJ2-3 - TRBV4-2 TRBD2 CASSPSGGQGGTQYF TGTGCCAGCAGCCCTAGCGGGGGCCAGGGTGGTACGCAGTATTTT
TRBJ1-1 - TRBV2 - CASSPDGEAFF TGTGCCAGCAGTCCGGACGGTGAAGCTTTCTTT
TRBJ1-5 - TRBV12-5 - CASGLVLGVERQPQHF TGTGCTAGTGGTTTGGTACTCGGGGTGGAGCGGCAGCCCCAGCATTTT
TRBJ1-1 many TRBV10-1 TRBD1 CASSRGTDTEAFF TGCGCCAGCAGCCGTGGGACAGACACTGAAGCTTTCTTT
TRBJ1-5 - TRBV5-1 - CASSLGTNSNQPQHF TGCGCCAGCAGCTTGGGAACGAATAGCAATCAGCCCCAGCATTTT
TRBJ1-1 - TRBV19 - CASSIDGTAEAFF TGTGCCAGTAGTATAGATGGGACCGCTGAAGCTTTCTTT
TRBJ2-6 - TRBV15 - CATSRDLVEANVLTF TGTGCCACCAGCAGAGATCTCGTGGAGGCCAACGTCCTGACTTTC
TRBJ2-7 few TRBV29-1 - CSADLGGASYEQYF TGCAGCGCCGACTTAGGGGGAGCATCCTACGAGCAGTACTTC
TRBJ1-4 few TRBV29-1 - CSVERGRKLFF TGCAGCGTTGAAAGGGGGAGAAAACTGTTTTTT
TRBJ1-5 few TRBV12-3/TRBV12-4 TRBD1 CASLRAGGQPQHF TGTGCCAGTCTGCGGGCAGGGGGACAGCCCCAGCATTTT
TRBJ1-1 few TRBV7-2 - CASSLRTVTEAFF TGTGCCAGCAGCCTCCGGACAGTCACTGAAGCTTTCTTT
TRBJ1-2 - TRBV30 - CAWSVLDRSGYTF TGTGCCTGGAGTGTACTCGACAGGTCCGGCTACACCTTC
TRBJ1-2 - TRBV12-3/TRBV12-4 - CASSFPDRDGYTF TGTGCCAGCAGCTTCCCTGACAGAGATGGCTACACCTTC
TRBJ1-1 few TRBV28 TRBD1 CASSFPGGTEAFF TGTGCCAGCAGTTTCCCAGGGGGCACTGAAGCTTTCTTT
TRBJ2-7 once TRBV28 TRBD2 CASSSLSGGYFYEQYF TGTGCCAGCAGCTCCCTTAGCGGGGGGTACTTCTACGAGCAGTACTTC
TRBJ1-2 few TRBV4-3 - CASSPKGGLIYGYTF TGCGCCAGCAGCCCAAAGGGGGGCCTGATTTATGGCTACACCTTC
TRBJ1-4 - TRBV5-1 - CASSRGGNGANEKLFF TGCGCCAGCAGCAGAGGAGGGAACGGGGCTAATGAAAAACTGTTTTTT
TRBJ1-2 - TRBV7-2 - CASSLDGVAARHGYTF TGTGCCAGCAGCTTAGACGGGGTGGCAGCGCGGCATGGCTACACCTTC
TRBJ1-5 - TRBV7-9 - CASSRTSQPQHF TGTGCCAGCAGCCGCACCTCTCAGCCCCAGCATTTT
TRBJ1-1 - TRBV5-1 - CASSSWTVNTEAFF TGCGCCAGCAGCTCCTGGACGGTGAACACTGAAGCTTTCTTT
TRBJ1-6 - TRBV6-1 TRBD1 CASSTGDYNSPLHF TGTGCCAGCAGTACAGGGGACTATAATTCACCCCTCCACTTT
TRBJ2-7 few TRBV5-1 - CASSPRDLTYEQYF TGCGCCAGCAGCCCCCGGGACCTAACCTACGAGCAGTACTTC
TRBJ1-5 few TRBV25-1 - CASSDSGPNQPQHF TGTGCCAGCAGTGATTCGGGGCCCAATCAGCCCCAGCATTTT
TRBJ1-1 few TRBV20-1 TRBD1 CSALRQGMRSEAFF TGCAGTGCTCTCCGACAGGGCATGCGATCTGAAGCTTTCTTT
TRBJ1-1 few TRBV3-1 - CASSPTTVTEAFF TGTGCCAGCAGCCCCACGACAGTTACTGAAGCTTTCTTT
TRBJ1-3 - TRBV5-1 - CASSLSYPSGNTIYF TGCGCCAGCAGCTTGTCATATCCCTCTGGAAACACCATATATTTT
TRBJ2-3 few TRBV29-1 - CSVGPRGTDTQYF TGCAGCGTTGGGCCGCGGGGCACAGATACGCAGTATTTT
TRBJ1-2 - TRBV4-3 - CASSQEGPGANYGYTF TGCGCCAGCAGCCAAGAGGGCCCAGGGGCCAACTATGGCTACACCTTC
TRBJ1-2 - TRBV24-1 - CATIPHRTRTLTNYGYTF TGTGCCACCATCCCCCACCGGACACGAACCTTGACTAACTATGGCTACACCTTC
TRBJ1-1 few TRBV4-2 - CASSHPGITEAFF TGTGCCAGCAGCCACCCAGGGATTACTGAAGCTTTCTTT
TRBJ2-2 - TRBV5-5 - CASSLVTRTGELFF TGTGCCAGCAGCTTGGTGACTAGGACCGGGGAGCTGTTTTTT
TRBJ2-1 - TRBV11-2 - CASSSHPRNEQFF TGTGCCAGCAGCTCCCACCCGAGGAATGAGCAGTTCTTC
TRBJ1-1 medium-sized TRBV7-9 - CASSSTVGMNTEAFF TGTGCCAGCAGCTCAACGGTCGGAATGAACACTGAAGCTTTCTTT
TRBJ2-4 - TRBV27 - CASSPTGLGGKNIQYF TGTGCCAGCAGCCCCACAGGGTTGGGGGGCAAAAACATTCAGTACTTC
TRBJ1-1 few TRBV10-3 TRBD1 CAIKTGENTEAFF TGTGCCATCAAAACAGGGGAGAACACTGAAGCTTTCTTT
TRBJ1-2 few TRBV4-3 - CASSQDRAGQGFGYTF TGCGCCAGCAGCCAAGATCGGGCAGGGCAGGGTTTTGGCTACACCTTC
TRBJ1-6 - TRBV20-1 TRBD1 CSATGGSSPLHF TGCAGTGCTACAGGGGGCTCTTCACCCCTCCACTTT
TRBJ2-5 - TRBV28 - CASSLFLKSGEETQYF TGTGCCAGCAGTTTATTTTTAAAATCGGGAGAAGAGACCCAGTACTTC
TRBJ2-5 few TRBV6-2/TRBV6-3 TRBD1 CASSGTAQETQYF TGTGCCAGCAGTGGGACAGCCCAAGAGACCCAGTACTTC
TRBJ2-3 - TRBV12-3/TRBV12-4 - CASSLGLFSTDTQYF TGTGCCAGCAGTTTAGGACTGTTTAGCACAGATACGCAGTATTTT
TRBJ1-5 once TRBV4-1 - CASSQDSGAYNQHQHF TGCGCCAGCAGCCAAGACTCGGGGGCTTACAATCAGCACCAGCATTTT
TRBJ2-5 - TRBV4-1 - CASRQMGTPGETQYF TGCGCCAGCAGACAAATGGGGACCCCAGGAGAGACCCAGTACTTC
TRBJ1-3 - TRBV4-3 - CASSQVPGTGNTIYF TGCGCCAGCAGCCAAGTCCCAGGGACTGGAAACACCATATATTTT
TRBJ1-5 few TRBV24-1 TRBD1 CATADRLAAGQPQHF TGTGCCACCGCGGACAGGTTAGCCGCGGGTCAGCCCCAGCATTTT
TRBJ2-2 few TRBV7-6 - CASSFTAGNTGELFF TGTGCCAGCAGCTTTACTGCGGGGAACACCGGGGAGCTGTTTTTT
TRBJ2-5 - TRBV12-3/TRBV12-4 - CASSFSKTGTQYF TGTGCCAGCAGTTTCTCAAAGACAGGGACCCAGTACTTC
TRBJ1-6 few TRBV12-3/TRBV12-4 - CATLDSSYNSPLHF TGTGCCACCCTGGACAGCTCCTATAATTCACCCCTCCACTTT
TRBJ1-6 - TRBV27 - CASSLMQGAYNSPLHF TGTGCCAGCAGTTTAATGCAGGGAGCCTATAATTCACCCCTCCACTTT
TRBJ1-1 - TRBV10-3 - CAITTGVKEGNTEAFF TGTGCCATCACCACCGGTGTAAAGGAGGGGAACACTGAAGCTTTCTTT
TRBJ1-2 few TRBV27 TRBD1 CASRMTGGNGYTF TGTGCCAGCAGAATGACAGGGGGCAATGGCTACACCTTC
TRBJ1-5 few TRBV25-1 - CASGGAYSNQPQHF TGTGCCAGCGGGGGCGCCTATAGCAATCAGCCCCAGCATTTT